The present TCR beta chain was sequenced within a study of vaccination and CD4 T cells after COVID-19. Study context: Control cultures were given a CEFX pool, an HIV-1 Nef pool, or no peptide.

Only one count was recorded for this clonotype. Its antigen is unknown. The Oncomine TCR Beta short-read assay was applied to DNA of cultured CD4+ T cells. In TCRdb, the PCR reads were re-called with MiXCR into one record per CDR3 protein. The data show approximately 26,000 distinct CDR3 sequences, with 64% seen just once and 4.5% to 6% held by the top ten. Treatment described: approximately nine-day PBMC culture with coronavirus spike peptide pools or control peptides (ViraFEST assay). Convalescent patients tested SARS-CoV-2 PCR positive from March to December 2020, before Alpha, Beta and Delta emerged. V gave up 8 bases and J gave up 8 bases; unmatched junction bases: 6. CDR3 length: 14 amino acids.

Sequencing used CD4+ T cells from blood, cultured in vitro. The V call is TRBV12-3 or TRBV12-4, the J call TRBJ1-6; TRBD1 agrees at 10 bases. This clonotype was obtained from a human donor who had recovered from COVID-19. CDR3 protein: CASAPGQGYSPLHF. The DNA for the CDR3 is TGTGCCAGCGCGCCGGGACAGGGGTATTCACCCCTCCACTTT.